This TCR beta chain was sequenced in a study of T cell repertoires in cytomegalovirus infection. V dropped 9 bases and J dropped 4; count of bases not matched to a gene: 12. The CDR3 has 16 amino acids. The germline V gene encodes CDR1 SGHNT and CDR2 YENEEA. From the reads, TCRdb called clonotypes with MiXCR, one entry per CDR3 protein. Here the sample spans 200,000 to 300,000 distinct CDR3 sequences, roughly 9.1% being singletons. The origin of this receptor is a human donor in good health (CMV status not recorded). Some clones in this sample may be carry-over from other donors' samples. Input material: PBMCs. This sequence joins TRBV11-3 and TRBJ2-6, with TRBD1 matching 7 bases. The CDR3 spells CASRSQGESGANVLTF. The CDR3 DNA is TGTGCCAGTCGGTCGCAGGGGGAATCCGGGGCCAACGTCCTGACTTTC.